This T cell receptor beta chain is from a study of post-analysis software for immune sequencing data. Findings and caveats of the study: There were a few TRBV segments more frequent in patients than controls, and TRBV5-6, TRBV5-1 and TRBV20-1 were among them.

Libraries were made from TCR beta cDNA, and they carried unique molecular identifiers. TCRdb re-derived calls from the PCR reads in MiXCR, one entry per CDR3 protein. This table has hundreds of thousands of distinct CDR3 sequences, roughly 45% appearing once. Worth noting for this clonotype: What it binds is not known.

V was clipped by 6 bases and J by 4 bases; unmatched bases: 11. Germline V gene lookup returns CDR1 MNHNS and CDR2 SASEGT. The CDR3 has 15 amino acids. This receptor was obtained from a girl aged 5 to 17 with multiple sclerosis. Sequenced input: blood. The chain links TRBV6-1 to TRBJ1-1; 7 nucleotides line up with TRBD1. As DNA, the CDR3 is TGTGCCAGCAGGATAGACAGGGATCCGGGCACTGAAGCTTTCTTT. Translating it yields CASRIDRDPGTEAFF.